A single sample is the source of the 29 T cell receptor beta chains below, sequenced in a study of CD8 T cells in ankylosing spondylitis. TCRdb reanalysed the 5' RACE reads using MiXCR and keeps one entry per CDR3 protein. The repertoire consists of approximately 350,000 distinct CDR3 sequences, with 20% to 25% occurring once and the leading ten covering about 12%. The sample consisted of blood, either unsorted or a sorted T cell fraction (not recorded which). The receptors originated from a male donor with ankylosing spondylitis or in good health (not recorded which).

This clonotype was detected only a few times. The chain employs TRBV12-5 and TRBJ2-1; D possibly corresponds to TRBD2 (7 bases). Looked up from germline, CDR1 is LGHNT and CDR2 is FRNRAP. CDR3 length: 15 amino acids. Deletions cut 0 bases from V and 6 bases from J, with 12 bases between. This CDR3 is CASGLVQGGSNEQFF. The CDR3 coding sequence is TGTGCTAGTGGTTTGGTACAGGGAGGGTCCAATGAGCAGTTCTTC. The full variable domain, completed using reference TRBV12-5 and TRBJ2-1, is DARVTQTPRHKVTEMGQEVTMRCQPILGHNTVFWYRQTMMQGLELLAYFRNRAPLDDSGMPKDRFSAEMPDATLATLKIQPSEPRDSAVYFCASGLVQGGSNEQFFGPGTRLTVL.

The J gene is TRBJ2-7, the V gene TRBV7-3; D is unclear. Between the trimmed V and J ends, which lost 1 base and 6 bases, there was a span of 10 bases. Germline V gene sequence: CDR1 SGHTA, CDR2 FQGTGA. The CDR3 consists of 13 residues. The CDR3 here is CASSLILVSEQYF. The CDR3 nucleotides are TGTGCCAGCAGCTTAATCCTAGTTAGCGAGCAGTACTTC.

This CDR3 is CASSWSGGWTEAFF. As DNA, the CDR3 is TGTGCCAGCAGCTGGTCCGGAGGGTGGACTGAAGCTTTCTTT. The chain is built from TRBV7-9 and TRBJ1-1, with no clear D. V lost 4 bases and J 5 bases, leaving 14 bases between the germline ends. CDR1 and CDR2 (germline): SEHNR, FQNEAQ (reference sequence). This CDR3 is built from 14 residues.

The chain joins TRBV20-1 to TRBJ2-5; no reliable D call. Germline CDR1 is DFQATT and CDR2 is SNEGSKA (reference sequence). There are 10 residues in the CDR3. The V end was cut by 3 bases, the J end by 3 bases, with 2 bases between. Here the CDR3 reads CSAREETQYF. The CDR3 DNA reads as TGCAGTGCTAGGGAAGAGACCCAGTACTTC.

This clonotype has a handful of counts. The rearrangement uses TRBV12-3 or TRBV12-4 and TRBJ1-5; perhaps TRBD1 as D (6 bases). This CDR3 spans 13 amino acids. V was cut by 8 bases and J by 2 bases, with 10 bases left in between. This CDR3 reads CASGGLGNQPQHF. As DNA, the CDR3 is TGTGCCAGCGGGGGGCTCGGCAATCAGCCCCAGCATTTT.

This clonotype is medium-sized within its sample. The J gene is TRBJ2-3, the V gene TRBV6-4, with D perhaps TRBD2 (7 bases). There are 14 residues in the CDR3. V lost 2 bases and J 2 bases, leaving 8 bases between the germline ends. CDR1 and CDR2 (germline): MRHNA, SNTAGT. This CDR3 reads CASSDGGATDTQYF. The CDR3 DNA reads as TGTGCCAGCAGTGACGGGGGGGCCACAGATACGCAGTATTTT.

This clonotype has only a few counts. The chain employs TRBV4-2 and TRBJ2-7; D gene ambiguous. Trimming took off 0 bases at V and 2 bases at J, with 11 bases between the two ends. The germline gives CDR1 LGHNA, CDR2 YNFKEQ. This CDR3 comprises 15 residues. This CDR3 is CASSQEISPTYEQYF. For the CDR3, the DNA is TGTGCCAGCAGCCAAGAGATTAGCCCTACCTACGAGCAGTACTTC.

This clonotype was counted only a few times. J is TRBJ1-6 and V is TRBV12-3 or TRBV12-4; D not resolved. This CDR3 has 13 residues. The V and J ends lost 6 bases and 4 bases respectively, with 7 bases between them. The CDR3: CASRGEYNSPLHF. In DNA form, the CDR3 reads TGTGCCAGCAGAGGAGAATATAATTCACCCCTCCACTTT.

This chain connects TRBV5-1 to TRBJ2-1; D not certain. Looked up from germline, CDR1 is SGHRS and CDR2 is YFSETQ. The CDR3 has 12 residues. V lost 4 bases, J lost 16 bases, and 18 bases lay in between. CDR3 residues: CASSTRDGVVFF. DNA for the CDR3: TGCGCCAGCAGCACCCGAGATGGAGTTGTCTTCTTC.

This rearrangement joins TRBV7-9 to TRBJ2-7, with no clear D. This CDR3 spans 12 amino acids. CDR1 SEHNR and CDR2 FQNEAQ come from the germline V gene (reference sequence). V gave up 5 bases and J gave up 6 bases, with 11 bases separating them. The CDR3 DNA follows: TGTGCCAGCAGCCTCAACGGTGTCGAGCAGTACTTC. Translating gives CASSLNGVEQYF.

The CDR3 loop reads CASSSPGTGTWEQYF. In nucleotides, the CDR3 is TGCGCCAGCAGCTCGCCCGGGACAGGGACTTGGGAGCAGTACTTC. The chain links TRBV5-1 to TRBJ2-7, with 9 bases aligning to TRBD1. Unmatched junction bases numbered 11, after V lost 3 bases and J lost 7 bases. This CDR3 contains 15 residues. Germline assignment: CDR1 SGHRS and CDR2 YFSETQ.

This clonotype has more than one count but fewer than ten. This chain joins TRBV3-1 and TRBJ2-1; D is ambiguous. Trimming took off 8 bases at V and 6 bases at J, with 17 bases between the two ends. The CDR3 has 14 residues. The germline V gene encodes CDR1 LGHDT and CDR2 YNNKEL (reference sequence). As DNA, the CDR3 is TGTGCCAGCTCCCCCCCATTACCCCCCAATGAGCAGTTCTTC. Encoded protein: CASSPPLPPNEQFF.

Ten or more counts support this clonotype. CDR3 in DNA: TGTGCCAGCAGTTTGAGTCGGGTAAACACTGAAGCTTTCTTT. Protein: CASSLSRVNTEAFF. The chain couples TRBV12-3 or TRBV12-4 to TRBJ1-1; D unresolved. This CDR3 has 14 residues. V was pared by 3 bases and J by 2 bases, with 10 bases between.

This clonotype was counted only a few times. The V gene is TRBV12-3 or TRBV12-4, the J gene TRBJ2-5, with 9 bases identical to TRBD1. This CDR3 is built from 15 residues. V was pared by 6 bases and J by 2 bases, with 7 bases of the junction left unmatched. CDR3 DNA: TGTGCCAGCAGCTTGGACAGGGGAGCTCAAGAGACCCAGTACTTC. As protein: CASSLDRGAQETQYF.

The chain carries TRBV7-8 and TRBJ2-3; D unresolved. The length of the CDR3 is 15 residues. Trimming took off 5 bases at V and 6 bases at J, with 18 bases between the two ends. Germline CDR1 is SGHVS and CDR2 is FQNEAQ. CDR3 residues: CASSPFKLPWDTQYF. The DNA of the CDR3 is TGTGCCAGCAGCCCTTTTAAGCTGCCGTGGGATACGCAGTATTTT.

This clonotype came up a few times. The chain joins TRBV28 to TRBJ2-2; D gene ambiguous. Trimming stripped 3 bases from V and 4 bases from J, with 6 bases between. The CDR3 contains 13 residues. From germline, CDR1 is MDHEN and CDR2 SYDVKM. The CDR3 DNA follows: TGTGCCAGCAGTTTTAGTATCACCGGGGAGCTGTTTTTT. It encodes CASSFSITGELFF.

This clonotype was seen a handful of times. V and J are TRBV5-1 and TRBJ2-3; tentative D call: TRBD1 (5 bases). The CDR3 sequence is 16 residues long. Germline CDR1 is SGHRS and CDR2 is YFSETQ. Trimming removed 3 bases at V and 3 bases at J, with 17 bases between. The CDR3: CASSYRGQGLTDTQYF. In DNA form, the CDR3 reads TGCGCCAGCAGCTACCGTGGCCAGGGTTTAACAGATACGCAGTATTTT.

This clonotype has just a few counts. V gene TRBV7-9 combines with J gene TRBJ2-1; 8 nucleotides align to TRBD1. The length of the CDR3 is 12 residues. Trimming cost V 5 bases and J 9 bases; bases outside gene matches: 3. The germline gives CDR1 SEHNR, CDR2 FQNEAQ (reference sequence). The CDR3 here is CASSQDRGEQFF. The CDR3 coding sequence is TGTGCCAGCAGCCAAGACAGGGGTGAGCAGTTCTTC.

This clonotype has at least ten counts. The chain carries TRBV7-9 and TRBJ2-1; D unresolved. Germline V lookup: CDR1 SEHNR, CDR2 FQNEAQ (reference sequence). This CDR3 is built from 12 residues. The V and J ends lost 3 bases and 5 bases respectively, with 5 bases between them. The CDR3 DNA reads TGTGCCAGCAGCTTGGGCAACAATGAGCAGTTCTTC. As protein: CASSLGNNEQFF.

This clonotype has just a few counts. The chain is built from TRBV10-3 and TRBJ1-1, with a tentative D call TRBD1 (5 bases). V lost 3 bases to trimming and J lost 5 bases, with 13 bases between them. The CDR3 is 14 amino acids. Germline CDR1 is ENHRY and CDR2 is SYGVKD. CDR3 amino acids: CAISDQDIRTEAFF. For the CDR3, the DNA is TGTGCCATCAGTGACCAGGACATCCGAACTGAAGCTTTCTTT.

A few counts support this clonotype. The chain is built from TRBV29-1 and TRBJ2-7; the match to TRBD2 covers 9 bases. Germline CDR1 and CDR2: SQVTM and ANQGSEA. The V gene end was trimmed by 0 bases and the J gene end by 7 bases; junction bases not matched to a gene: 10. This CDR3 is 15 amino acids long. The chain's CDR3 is CSVEDLSGGLLEQYF. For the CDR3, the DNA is TGCAGCGTTGAAGATCTTAGCGGGGGCCTCTTGGAGCAGTACTTC.

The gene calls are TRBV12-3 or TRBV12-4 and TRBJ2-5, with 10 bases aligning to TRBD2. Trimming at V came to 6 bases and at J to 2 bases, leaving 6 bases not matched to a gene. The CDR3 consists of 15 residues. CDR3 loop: CASSTSGAVQETQYF. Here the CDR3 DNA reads TGTGCCAGCAGCACTAGCGGGGCTGTACAAGAGACCCAGTACTTC.

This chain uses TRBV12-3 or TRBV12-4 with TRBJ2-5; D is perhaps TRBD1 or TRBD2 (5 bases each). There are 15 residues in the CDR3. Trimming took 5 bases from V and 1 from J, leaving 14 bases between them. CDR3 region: CASSAIPGPQETQYF. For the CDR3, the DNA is TGTGCCAGCAGTGCCATACCGGGGCCCCAAGAGACCCAGTACTTC.

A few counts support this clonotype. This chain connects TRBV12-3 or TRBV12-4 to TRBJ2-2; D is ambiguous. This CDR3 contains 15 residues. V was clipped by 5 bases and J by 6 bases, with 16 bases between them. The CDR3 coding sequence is TGTGCCAGCAGTCAAGCCCGGAGTTGGTCCGGGGAGCTGTTTTTT. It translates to CASSQARSWSGELFF.

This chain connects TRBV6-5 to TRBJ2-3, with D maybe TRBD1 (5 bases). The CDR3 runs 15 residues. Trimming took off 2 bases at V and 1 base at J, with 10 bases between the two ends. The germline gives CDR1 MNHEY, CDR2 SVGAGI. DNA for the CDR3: TGTGCCAGCAGTTACGCCGACAGCGGCACAGATACGCAGTATTTT. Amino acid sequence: CASSYADSGTDTQYF.

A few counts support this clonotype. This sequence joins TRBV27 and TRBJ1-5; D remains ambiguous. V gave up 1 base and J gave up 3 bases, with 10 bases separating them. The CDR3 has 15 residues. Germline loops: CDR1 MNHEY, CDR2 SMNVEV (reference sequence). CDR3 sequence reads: CASSLFSPLNQPQHF. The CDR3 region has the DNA TGTGCCAGCAGTTTATTTTCCCCACTCAATCAGCCCCAGCATTTT.

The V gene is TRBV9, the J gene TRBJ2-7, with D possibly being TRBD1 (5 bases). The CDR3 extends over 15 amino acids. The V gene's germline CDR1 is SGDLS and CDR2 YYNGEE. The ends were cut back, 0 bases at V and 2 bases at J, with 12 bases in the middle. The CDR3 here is CASSVGAGSPYEQYF. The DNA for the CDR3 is TGTGCCAGCAGCGTAGGGGCAGGGTCCCCCTACGAGCAGTACTTC.

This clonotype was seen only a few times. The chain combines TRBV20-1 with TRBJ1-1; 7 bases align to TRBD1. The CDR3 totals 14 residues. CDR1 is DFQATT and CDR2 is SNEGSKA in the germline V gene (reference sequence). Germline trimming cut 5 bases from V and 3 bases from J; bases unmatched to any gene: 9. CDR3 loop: CSAPASGGYTEAFF. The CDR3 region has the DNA TGCAGTGCTCCCGCCTCAGGGGGATACACTGAAGCTTTCTTT.

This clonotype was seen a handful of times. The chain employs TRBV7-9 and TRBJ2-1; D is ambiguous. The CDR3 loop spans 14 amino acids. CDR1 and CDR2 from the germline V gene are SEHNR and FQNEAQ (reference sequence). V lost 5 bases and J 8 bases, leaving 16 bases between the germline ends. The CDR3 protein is CASSGLTSGYEQFF. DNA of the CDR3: TGTGCCAGCAGCGGTCTGACGAGTGGCTATGAGCAGTTCTTC.